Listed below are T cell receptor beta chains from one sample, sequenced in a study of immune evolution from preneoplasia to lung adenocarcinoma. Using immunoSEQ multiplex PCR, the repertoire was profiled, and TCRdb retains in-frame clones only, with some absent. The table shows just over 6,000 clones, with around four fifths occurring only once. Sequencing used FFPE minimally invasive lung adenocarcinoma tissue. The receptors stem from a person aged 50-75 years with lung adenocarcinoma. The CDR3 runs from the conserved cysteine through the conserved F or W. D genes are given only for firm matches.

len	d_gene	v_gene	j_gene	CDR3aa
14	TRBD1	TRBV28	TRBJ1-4	CASTDRETNEKLFF
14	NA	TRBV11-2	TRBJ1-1	CASSLGMVNTEAFF
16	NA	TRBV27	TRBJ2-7	CASSLSSRDPSYEQYF
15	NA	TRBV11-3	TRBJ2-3	CASSPRDTSTDTQYF
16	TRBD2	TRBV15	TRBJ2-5	CATSRDAGGEKETQYF
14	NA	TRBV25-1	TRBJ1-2	CASSDKALNYGYTF
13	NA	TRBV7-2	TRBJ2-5	CASSLGELETQYF
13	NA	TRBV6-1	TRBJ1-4	CATGGAANEKLFF
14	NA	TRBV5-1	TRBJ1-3	CASSDEFSGNTIYF
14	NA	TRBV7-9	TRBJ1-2	CASSLRAADYGYTF
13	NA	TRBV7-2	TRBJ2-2	CASSNANTGELFF
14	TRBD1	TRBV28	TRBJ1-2	CASNTGGANYGYTF
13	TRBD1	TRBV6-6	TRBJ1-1	CASRQGLNTEAFF
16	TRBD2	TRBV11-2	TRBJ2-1	CASSLDRGGGLNEQFF
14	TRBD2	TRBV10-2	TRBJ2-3	CASSAMGTSASQYF
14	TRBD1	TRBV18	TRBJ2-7	CASSPRQGANEQYF